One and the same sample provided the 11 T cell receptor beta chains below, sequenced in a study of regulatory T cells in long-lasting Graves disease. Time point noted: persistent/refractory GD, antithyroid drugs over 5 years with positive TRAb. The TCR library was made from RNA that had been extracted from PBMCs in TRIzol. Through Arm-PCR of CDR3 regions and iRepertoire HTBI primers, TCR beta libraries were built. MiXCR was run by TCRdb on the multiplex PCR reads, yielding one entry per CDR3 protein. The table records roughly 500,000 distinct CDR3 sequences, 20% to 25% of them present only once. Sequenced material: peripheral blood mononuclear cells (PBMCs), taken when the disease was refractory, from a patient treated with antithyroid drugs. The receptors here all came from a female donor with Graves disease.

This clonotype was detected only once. The CDR3, as DNA: TGTGCCAGCAGCGACCCTAATTGGCGGGACTATGGCTACACCTTC. Its protein is CASSDPNWRDYGYTF. This chain uses TRBV7-9 with TRBJ1-2; D remains unclear. This CDR3 has 15 amino acids. The germline V gene encodes CDR1 SEHNR and CDR2 FQNEAQ (reference sequence). V was cut by 5 bases and J by 3 bases, with 16 bases left in between.

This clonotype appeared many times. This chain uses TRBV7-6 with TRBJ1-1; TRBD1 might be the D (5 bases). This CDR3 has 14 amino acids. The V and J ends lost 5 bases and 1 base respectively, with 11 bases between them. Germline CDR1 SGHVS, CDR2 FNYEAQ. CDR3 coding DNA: TGTGCCAGCAGCCCGGGACGGCAGAACACTGAAGCTTTCTTT. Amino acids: CASSPGRQNTEAFF.

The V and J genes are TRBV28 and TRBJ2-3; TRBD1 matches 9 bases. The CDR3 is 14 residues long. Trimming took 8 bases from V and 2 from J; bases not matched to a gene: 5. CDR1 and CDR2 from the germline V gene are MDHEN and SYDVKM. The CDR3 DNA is TGTGCCAGCGGCGGGACAGGGTCCACAGATACGCAGTATTTT. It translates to CASGGTGSTDTQYF.

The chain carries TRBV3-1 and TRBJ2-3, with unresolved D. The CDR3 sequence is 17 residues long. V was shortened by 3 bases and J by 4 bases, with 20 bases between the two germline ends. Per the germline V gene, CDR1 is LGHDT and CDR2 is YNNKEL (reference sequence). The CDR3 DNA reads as TGTGCCAGCAGCCACAGAGCCGGTCCGCCCCCTGCAGATACGCAGTATTTT. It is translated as CASSHRAGPPPADTQYF.

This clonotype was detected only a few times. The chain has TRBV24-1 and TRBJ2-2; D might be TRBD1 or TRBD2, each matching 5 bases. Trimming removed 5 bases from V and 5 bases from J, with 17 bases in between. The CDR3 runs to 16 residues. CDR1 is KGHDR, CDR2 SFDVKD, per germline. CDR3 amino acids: CATSGPLLEGTGELFF. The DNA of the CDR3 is TGTGCCACCAGTGGACCCTTACTAGAGGGGACCGGGGAGCTGTTTTTT.

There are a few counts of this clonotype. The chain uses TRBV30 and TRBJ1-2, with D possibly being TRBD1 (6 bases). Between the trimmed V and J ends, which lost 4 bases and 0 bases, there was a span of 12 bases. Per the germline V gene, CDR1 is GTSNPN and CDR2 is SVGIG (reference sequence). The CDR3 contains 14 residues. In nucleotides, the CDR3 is TGTGCCTGGACCCACCCAGGGGCTAACTATGGCTACACCTTC. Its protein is CAWTHPGANYGYTF.

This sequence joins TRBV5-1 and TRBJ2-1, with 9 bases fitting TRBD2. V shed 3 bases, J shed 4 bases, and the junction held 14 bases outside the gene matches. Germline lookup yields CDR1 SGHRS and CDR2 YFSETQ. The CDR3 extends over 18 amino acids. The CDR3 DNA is TGCGCCAGCAGCTCTACCCTGGGGCTAGCGGGACATTACAATGAGCAGTTCTTC. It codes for CASSSTLGLAGHYNEQFF.

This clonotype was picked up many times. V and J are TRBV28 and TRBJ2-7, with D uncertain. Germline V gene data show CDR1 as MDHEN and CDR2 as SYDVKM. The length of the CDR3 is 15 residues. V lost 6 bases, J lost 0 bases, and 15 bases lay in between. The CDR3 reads CASSPDLDSSYEQYF. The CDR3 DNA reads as TGTGCCAGCAGCCCTGATTTAGATAGCTCCTACGAGCAGTACTTC.

Here the CDR3 reads CASSIRTGKGPDTQYF. The CDR3 DNA is TGTGCCAGCAGCATCCGGACAGGCAAAGGGCCAGATACGCAGTATTTT. This chain uses TRBV7-2 with TRBJ2-3; 7 nucleotides line up with TRBD1. The CDR3 totals 16 residues. The trim removed 5 bases at V and 4 bases at J, leaving 12 bases unmatched. CDR1 is SGHTA, CDR2 FQGNSA, per germline.

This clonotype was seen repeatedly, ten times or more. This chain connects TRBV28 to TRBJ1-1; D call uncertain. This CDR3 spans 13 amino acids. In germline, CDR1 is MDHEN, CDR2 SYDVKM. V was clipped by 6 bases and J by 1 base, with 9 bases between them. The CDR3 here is CASRYKENTEAFF. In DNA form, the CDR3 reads TGTGCCAGCAGATACAAGGAGAACACTGAAGCTTTCTTT.

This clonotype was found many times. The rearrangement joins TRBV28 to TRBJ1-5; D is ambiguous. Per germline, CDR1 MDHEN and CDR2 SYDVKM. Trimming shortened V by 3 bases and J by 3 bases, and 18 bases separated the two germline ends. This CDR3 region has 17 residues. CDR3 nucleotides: TGTGCCAGCAGTTTCTTCCCTTTTCGGGATTCCAATCAGCCCCAGCATTTT. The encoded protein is CASSFFPFRDSNQPQHF.